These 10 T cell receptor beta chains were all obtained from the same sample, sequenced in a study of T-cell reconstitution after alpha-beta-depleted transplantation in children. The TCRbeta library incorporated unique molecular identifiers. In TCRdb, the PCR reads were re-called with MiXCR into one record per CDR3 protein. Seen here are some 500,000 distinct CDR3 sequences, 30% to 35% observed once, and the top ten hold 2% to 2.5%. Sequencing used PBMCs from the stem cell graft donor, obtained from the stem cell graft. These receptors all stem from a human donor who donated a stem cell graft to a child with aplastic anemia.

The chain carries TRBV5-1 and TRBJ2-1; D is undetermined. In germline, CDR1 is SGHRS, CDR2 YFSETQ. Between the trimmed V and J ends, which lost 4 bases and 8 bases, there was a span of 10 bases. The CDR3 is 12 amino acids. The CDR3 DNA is TGCGCCAGCAGCCCGAGGAAGGATGAGCAGTTCTTC. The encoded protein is CASSPRKDEQFF.

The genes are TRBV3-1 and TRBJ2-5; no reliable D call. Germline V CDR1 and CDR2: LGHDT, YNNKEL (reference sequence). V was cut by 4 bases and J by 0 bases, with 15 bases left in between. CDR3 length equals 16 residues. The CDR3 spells CASSLTPPPYQETQYF. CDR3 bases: TGTGCCAGCAGCCTAACTCCCCCCCCGTACCAAGAGACCCAGTACTTC.

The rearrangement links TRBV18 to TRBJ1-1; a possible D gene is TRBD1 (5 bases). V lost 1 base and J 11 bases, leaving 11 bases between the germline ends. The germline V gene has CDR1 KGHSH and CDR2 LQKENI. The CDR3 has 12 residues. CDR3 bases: TGTGCCAGCTCACCACAACAGGTCGAGGCTTTCTTT. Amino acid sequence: CASSPQQVEAFF.

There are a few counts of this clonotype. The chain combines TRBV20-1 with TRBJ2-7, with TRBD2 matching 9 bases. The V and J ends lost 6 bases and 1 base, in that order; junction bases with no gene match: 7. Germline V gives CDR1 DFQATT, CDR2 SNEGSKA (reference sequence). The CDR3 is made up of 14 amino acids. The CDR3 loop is CSARGSGSSYEQYV. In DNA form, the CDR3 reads TGCAGTGCCCGGGGTAGCGGGAGTTCCTACGAGCAGTACGTC.

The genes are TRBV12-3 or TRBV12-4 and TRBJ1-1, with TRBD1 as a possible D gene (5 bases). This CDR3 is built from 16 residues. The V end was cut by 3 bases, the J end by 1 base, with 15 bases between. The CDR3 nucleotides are TGTGCCAGCAGTTTTAGGGCAGGGAGGGGGAACACTGAAGCTTTCTTT. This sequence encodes CASSFRAGRGNTEAFF.

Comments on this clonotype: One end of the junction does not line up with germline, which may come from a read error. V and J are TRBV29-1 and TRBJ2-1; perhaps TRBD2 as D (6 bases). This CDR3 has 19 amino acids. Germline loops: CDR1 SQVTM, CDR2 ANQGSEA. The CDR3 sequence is CSVDQYEGGLWDSYTEQFF. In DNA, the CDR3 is TGCAGCGTTGATCAGTATGAGGGCGGGTTATGGGACTCTTACACTGAGCAGTTCTTC.

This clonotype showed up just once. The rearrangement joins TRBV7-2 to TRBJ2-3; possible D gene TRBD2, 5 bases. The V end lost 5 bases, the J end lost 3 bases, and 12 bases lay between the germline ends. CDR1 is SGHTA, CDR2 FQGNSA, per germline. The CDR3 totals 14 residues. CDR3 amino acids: CASSPHPGTDTQYF. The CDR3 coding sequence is TGTGCCAGCAGCCCCCATCCGGGGACAGATACGCAGTATTTT.

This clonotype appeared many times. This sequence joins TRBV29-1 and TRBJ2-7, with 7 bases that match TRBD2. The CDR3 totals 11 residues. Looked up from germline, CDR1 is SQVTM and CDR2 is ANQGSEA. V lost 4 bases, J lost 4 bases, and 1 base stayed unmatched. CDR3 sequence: CSVGEGYEQYV. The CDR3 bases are TGCAGCGTTGGGGAGGGATACGAGCAGTACGTC.

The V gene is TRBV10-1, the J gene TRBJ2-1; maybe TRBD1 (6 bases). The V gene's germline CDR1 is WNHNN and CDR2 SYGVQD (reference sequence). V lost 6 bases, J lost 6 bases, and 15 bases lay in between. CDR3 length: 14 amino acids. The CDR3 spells CASSLQGPSNEQFF. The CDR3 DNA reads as TGCGCCAGCAGCTTACAGGGACCAAGCAATGAGCAGTTCTTC.

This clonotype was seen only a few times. The CDR3 here is CASSPLDGGGADTQYF. In DNA, the CDR3 is TGTGCCAGCAGCCCCCTTGACGGAGGAGGGGCAGATACGCAGTATTTT. The chain carries TRBV7-6 and TRBJ2-3, with D possibly being TRBD2 (6 bases). The V and J ends lost 5 bases and 4 bases respectively, with 19 bases between them. Per germline, CDR1 SGHVS and CDR2 FNYEAQ. The CDR3 runs to 16 residues. The whole variable domain, filled in from reference TRBV7-6 and TRBJ2-3, reads GAGVSQSPRYKVTKRGQDVALRCDPISGHVSLYWYRQALGQGPEFLTYFNYEAQQDKSGLPNDRFSAERPEGSISTLTIQRTEQRDSAMYRCASSPLDGGGADTQYFGPGTRLTVL.